The clone carrying this TCR beta chain was counted at least ten times. This sample was taken from a study of T cells in Graves' hyperthyroidism and ophthalmopathy. Deletions cut 0 bases from V and 7 bases from J, with 6 bases between. The CDR3 length is 12 residues. CDR1 is MNHEY and CDR2 is SVGAGI in the germline V gene. Researchers amplified the TCR beta CDR3 regions from RNA transcripts. The HTBI primer set drove a first-round RT-PCR of the TCR CDR3. TCRdb re-analysed the multiplex PCR reads in MiXCR, keeping a single row per CDR3 protein. The sample has some 620,000 distinct CDR3 sequences, around 15% seen once.

V is TRBV6-5 and J is TRBJ1-1; D remains unclear. The sequenced sample was blood. The origin of this receptor is a woman aged 30 to 39 with Graves' hyperthyroidism. The CDR3 region is CASSYSTDEAFF. DNA for the CDR3: TGTGCCAGCAGTTACTCAACAGATGAAGCTTTCTTT.